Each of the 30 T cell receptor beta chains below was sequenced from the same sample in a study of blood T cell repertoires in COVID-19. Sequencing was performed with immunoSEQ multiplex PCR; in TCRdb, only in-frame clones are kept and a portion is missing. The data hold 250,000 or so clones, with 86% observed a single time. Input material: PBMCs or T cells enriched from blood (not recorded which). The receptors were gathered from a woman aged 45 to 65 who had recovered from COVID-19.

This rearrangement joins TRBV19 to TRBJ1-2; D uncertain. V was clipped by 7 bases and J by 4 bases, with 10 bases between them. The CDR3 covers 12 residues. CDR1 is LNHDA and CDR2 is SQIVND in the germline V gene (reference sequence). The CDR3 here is CASIGVGYGYTF. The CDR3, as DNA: TGTGCCAGTATTGGTGTCGGCTATGGCTACACCTTC.

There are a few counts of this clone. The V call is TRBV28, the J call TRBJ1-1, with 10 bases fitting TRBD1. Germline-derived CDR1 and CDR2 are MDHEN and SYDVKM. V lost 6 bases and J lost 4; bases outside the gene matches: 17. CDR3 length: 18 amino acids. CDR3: CASRGWTGGNLSGTEAFF. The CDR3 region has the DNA TGTGCCAGCAGGGGTTGGACAGGGGGTAATCTTTCGGGCACTGAAGCTTTCTTT.

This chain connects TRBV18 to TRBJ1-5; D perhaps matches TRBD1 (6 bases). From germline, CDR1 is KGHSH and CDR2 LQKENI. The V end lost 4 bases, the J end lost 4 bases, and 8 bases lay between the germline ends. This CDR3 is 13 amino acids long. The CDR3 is CASSLQGNQPQHF. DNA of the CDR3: TGTGCCAGCTCACTTCAGGGGAATCAGCCCCAGCATTTT.

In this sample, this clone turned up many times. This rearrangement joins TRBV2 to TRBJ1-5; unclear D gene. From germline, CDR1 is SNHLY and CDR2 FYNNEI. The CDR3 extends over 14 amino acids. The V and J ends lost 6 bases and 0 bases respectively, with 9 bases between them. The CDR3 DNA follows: TGTGCCAGCAGGGAGTTCTATAGCAATCAGCCCCAGCATTTT. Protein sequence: CASREFYSNQPQHF.

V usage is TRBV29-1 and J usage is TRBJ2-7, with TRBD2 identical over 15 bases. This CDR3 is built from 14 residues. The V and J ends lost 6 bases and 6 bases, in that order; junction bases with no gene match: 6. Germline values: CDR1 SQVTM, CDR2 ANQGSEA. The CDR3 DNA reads TGCAGCGTAAGGACTAGCGGGAGGGCTGGCGAGCAGTACTTC. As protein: CSVRTSGRAGEQYF.

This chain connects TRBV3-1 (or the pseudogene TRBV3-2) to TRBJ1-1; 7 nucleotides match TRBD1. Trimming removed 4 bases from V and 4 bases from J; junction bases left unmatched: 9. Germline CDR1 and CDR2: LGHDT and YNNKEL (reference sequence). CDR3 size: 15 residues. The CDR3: CASSPRQGHGTEAFF. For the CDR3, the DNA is TGTGCCAGCAGCCCCAGACAGGGTCACGGCACTGAAGCTTTCTTT.

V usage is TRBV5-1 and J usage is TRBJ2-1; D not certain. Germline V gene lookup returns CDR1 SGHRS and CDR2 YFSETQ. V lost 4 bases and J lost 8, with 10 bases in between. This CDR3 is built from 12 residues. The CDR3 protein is CASSLPPHEQFF. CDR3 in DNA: TGCGCCAGCAGCCTCCCCCCCCATGAGCAGTTCTTC.

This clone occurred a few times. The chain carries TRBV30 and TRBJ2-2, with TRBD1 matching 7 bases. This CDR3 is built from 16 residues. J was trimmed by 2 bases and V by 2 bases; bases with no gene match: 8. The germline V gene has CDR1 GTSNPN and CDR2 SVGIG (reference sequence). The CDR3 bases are TGTGCCTGGAGTACCCCAGGGGGTGTCAACACCGGGGAGCTGTTTTTT. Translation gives CAWSTPGGVNTGELFF.

The CDR3 protein is CAWSYPGVGSTNEKLFF. As DNA, the CDR3 is TGTGCCTGGAGTTACCCAGGGGTTGGTTCAACTAATGAAAAACTGTTTTTT. The chain is built from TRBV30 and TRBJ1-4; D may be TRBD1 (6 bases). Germline lookup yields CDR1 GTSNPN and CDR2 SVGIG (reference sequence). This CDR3 comprises 17 residues. V shed 2 bases and J shed 0 bases, with 16 bases lying between them.

CDR3 DNA: TGTGCCAGCAGCCTTCAGGGTAGGCCCCTCCATGAGCAGTTCTTC. It specifies CASSLQGRPLHEQFF. The chain recombines TRBV5-5 with TRBJ2-1; D is possibly TRBD1 (5 bases). CDR1 is SGHKS, CDR2 YYEKEE, per germline (reference sequence). V was trimmed by 4 bases and J by 8 bases, leaving 19 bases between them. The CDR3 extends over 15 amino acids.

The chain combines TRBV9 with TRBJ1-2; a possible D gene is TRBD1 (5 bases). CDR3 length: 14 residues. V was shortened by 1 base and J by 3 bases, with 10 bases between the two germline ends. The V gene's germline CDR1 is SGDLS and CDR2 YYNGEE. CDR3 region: CASSVRGDYYGYTF. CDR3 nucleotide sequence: TGTGCCAGCAGCGTAAGAGGGGACTACTATGGCTACACCTTC.

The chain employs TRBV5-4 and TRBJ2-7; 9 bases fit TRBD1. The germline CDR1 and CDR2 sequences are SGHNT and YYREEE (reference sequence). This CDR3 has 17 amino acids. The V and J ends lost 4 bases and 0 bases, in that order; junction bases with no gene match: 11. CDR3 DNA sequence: TGTGCCAGCAGCCCCACAGGGGGCGAACCAGACTCCTACGAGCAGTACTTC. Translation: CASSPTGGEPDSYEQYF.

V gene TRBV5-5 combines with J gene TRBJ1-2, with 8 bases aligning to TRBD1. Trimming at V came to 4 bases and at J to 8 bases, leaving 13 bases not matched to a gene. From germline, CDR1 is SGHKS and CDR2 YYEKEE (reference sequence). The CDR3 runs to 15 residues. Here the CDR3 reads CASSPQAAQGAGYTF. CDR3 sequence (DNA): TGTGCCAGCAGCCCCCAAGCCGCGCAGGGGGCCGGCTACACCTTC.

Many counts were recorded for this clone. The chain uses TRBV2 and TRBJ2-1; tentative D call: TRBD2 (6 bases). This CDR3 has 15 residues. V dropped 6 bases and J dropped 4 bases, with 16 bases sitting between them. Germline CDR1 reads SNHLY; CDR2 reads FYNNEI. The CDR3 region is CASSRPGLGYNEQFF. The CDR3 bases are TGTGCCAGCAGCCGCCCGGGACTTGGATACAATGAGCAGTTCTTC.

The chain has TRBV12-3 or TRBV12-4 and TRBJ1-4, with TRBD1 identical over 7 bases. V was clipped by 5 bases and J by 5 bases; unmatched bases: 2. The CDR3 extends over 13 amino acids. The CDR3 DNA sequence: TGTGCCAGCAGTACACAGGGGAATGAAAAACTGTTTTTT. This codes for CASSTQGNEKLFF.

CDR3 region: CSVERTSGGLTGELFF. CDR3 nucleotide sequence: TGCAGCGTTGAAAGGACTAGCGGGGGTCTTACCGGGGAGCTGTTTTTT. The chain is built from TRBV29-1 and TRBJ2-2, with 13 bases fitting TRBD2. V trimming: 2 bases; J trimming: 5 bases; junction bases outside the gene matches: 5. The length of the CDR3 is 16 residues. Germline V gene lookup returns CDR1 SQVTM and CDR2 ANQGSEA.

This CDR3 reads CASSLVTVDTIYF. The CDR3, as DNA: TGTGCCAGCAGCTTAGTTACCGTAGACACCATATATTTT. The rearrangement uses TRBV7-2 and TRBJ1-3; no clear D gene. The CDR3 runs 13 residues. Trimming pared 1 base from V and 8 bases from J, leaving 9 bases between. CDR1 is SGHTA and CDR2 is FQGNSA in the germline V gene.

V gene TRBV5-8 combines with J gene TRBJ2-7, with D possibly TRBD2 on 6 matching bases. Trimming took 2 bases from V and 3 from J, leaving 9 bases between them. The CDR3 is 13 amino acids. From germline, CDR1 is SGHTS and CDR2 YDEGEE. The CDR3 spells CASSFGGDYEQYF. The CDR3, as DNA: TGTGCCAGCAGCTTTGGCGGGGACTACGAGCAGTACTTC.

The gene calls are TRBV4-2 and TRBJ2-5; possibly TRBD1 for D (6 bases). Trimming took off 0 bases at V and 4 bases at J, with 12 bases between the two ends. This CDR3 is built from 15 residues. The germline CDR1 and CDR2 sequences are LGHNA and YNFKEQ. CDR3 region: CASSQDQGRGETQYF. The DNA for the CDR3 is TGTGCCAGCAGCCAAGATCAGGGCAGGGGAGAGACCCAGTACTTC.

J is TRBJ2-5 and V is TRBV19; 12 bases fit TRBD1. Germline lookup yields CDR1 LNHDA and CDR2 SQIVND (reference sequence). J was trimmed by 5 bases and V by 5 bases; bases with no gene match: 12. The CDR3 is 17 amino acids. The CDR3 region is CASSEPGQGANRETQYF. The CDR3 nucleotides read TGTGCCAGTAGTGAGCCGGGACAGGGGGCAAATCGGGAGACCCAGTACTTC.

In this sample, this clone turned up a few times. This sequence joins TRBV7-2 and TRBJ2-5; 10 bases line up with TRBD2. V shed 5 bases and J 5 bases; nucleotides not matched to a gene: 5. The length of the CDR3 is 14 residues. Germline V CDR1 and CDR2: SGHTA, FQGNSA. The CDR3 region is CASSKSGRGETQYF. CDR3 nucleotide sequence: TGTGCCAGCAGCAAAAGCGGGAGGGGCGAGACCCAGTACTTC.

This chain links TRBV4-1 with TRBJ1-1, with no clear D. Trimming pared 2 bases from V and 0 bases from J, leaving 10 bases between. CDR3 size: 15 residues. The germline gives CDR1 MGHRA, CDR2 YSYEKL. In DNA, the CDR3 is TGCGCCAGCAGCCAACAGGCCCAAGTGAACACTGAAGCTTTCTTT. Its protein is CASSQQAQVNTEAFF.

The chain's CDR3 is CAWSISSNQPQHF. The DNA of the CDR3 is TGTGCCTGGAGTATTTCGAGCAATCAGCCCCAGCATTTT. The chain is built from TRBV30 and TRBJ1-5; no clear D. This CDR3 spans 13 amino acids. Trimming left V 2 bases short and J 1 base short, with 6 bases between. Germline CDR1 GTSNPN, CDR2 SVGIG (reference sequence).

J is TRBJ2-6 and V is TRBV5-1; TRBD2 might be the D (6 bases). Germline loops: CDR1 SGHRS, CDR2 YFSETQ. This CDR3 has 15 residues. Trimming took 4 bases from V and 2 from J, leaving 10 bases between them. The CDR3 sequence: CASSLGGPGANVLTF. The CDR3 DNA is TGCGCCAGCAGCCTTGGAGGGCCTGGGGCCAACGTCCTGACTTTC.

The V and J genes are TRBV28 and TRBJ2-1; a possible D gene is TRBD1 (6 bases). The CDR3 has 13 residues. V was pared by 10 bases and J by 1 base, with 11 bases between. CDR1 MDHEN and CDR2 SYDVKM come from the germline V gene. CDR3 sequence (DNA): TGTGCCACCGGACAGAAATCCTACAATGAGCAGTTCTTC. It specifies CATGQKSYNEQFF.

CDR3 coding DNA: TGTGCCAGCAGCGCCTCTAGCGGGCCGGGGATGCGAGATACGCAGTATTTT. This gives the protein CASSASSGPGMRDTQYF. The chain is built from TRBV7-2 and TRBJ2-3, with TRBD2 matching over 8 bases. CDR1 and CDR2 from the germline V gene are SGHTA and FQGNSA. This CDR3 is built from 17 residues. The V gene end was trimmed by 5 bases and the J gene end by 5 bases; junction bases not matched to a gene: 15.

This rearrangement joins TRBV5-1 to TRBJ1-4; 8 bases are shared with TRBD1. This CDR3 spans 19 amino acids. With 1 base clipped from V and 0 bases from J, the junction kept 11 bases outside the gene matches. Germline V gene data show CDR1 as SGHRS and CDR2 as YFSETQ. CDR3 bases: TGCGCCAGCAGCTTGCCCCGACAGGGGCCTCCTTCAACTAATGAAAAACTGTTTTTT. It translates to CASSLPRQGPPSTNEKLFF. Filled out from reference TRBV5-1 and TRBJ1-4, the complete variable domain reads KAGVTQTPRYLIKTRGQQVTLSCSPISGHRSVSWYQQTPGQGLQFLFEYFSETQRNKGNFPGRFSGRQFSNSRSEMNVSTLELGDSALYLCASSLPRQGPPSTNEKLFFGSGTQLSVL.

In nucleotides, the CDR3 is TGTGCCAGCTCCTGGACAGCCTACGAGCAGTACTTC. Residues: CASSWTAYEQYF. The chain combines TRBV2 with TRBJ2-7; possible D gene TRBD1, 6 bases. V was shortened by 8 bases and J by 2 bases, with 10 bases between the two germline ends. CDR3 length: 12 amino acids. Germline assignment: CDR1 SNHLY and CDR2 FYNNEI. The whole variable domain, remainder taken from reference TRBV2 and TRBJ2-7, is EPEVTQTPSHQVTQMGQEVILRCVPISNHLYFYWYRQILGQKVEFLVSFYNNEISEKSEIFDDQFSVERPDGSNFTLKIRSTKLEDSAMYFCASSWTAYEQYFGPGTRLTVT.

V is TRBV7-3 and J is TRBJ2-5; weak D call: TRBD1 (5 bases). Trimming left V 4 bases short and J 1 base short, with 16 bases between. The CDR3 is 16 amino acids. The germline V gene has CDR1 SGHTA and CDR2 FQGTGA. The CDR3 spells CASSSQGQVSQETQYF. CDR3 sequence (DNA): TGTGCCAGCAGCTCCCAGGGTCAGGTTTCCCAAGAGACCCAGTACTTC.

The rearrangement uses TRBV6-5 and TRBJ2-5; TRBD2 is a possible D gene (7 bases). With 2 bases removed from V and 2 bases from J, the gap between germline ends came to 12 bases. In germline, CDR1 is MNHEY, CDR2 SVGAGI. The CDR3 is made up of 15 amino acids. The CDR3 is CASSYGGARQETQYF. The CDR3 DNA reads TGTGCCAGCAGTTACGGGGGGGCTCGGCAAGAGACCCAGTACTTC.